These 13 T cell receptor beta chains were all obtained from the same sample, sequenced in a study of identical twins. TCRdb analysed the 5' RACE reads with MiXCR anew, one entry per CDR3 protein. Among about 690,000 distinct CDR3 sequences listed, around 6% were seen once. The sample comprised naive T cells sorted from blood. The receptor source for this set is a man in his late teens or twenties in good health.

The sample holds many counts of this clonotype. The chain recombines TRBV7-2 with TRBJ2-7; 9 positions agree with TRBD2. Germline V gives CDR1 SGHTA, CDR2 FQGNSA. The CDR3 loop spans 16 amino acids. The J segment lost 7 bases and the V segment lost 0 bases, leaving 10 bases of the junction unmatched. This CDR3 is CASSLASGRPGGEQYF. For the CDR3, the DNA is TGTGCCAGCAGCTTAGCTAGCGGGAGACCGGGTGGAGAGCAGTACTTC.

This clonotype was detected ten times or more. Germline is not matched at one junction end, which may reflect a read error. The chain joins TRBV5-1 to TRBJ2-7; 9 bases align to TRBD1. The germline V gene has CDR1 SGHRS and CDR2 YFSETQ. CDR3 length: 13 residues. The CDR3 DNA sequence: TGCGCCAGCAGCTCGTCCCGGGACAGGGATCGGGACTTC. This gives the protein CASSSSRDRDRDF.

The chain couples TRBV6-5 to TRBJ1-6; 8 positions match TRBD1. The CDR3 has 19 amino acids. The germline CDR1 and CDR2 sequences are MNHEY and SVGAGI. J gave up 4 bases and V 0 bases, and 11 bases lay outside the gene matches. Here the CDR3 DNA reads TGTGCCAGCAGTTACTCGAGCAGGGGGCTGGGTTTGTATAATTCACCCCTCCACTTT. Its protein product is CASSYSSRGLGLYNSPLHF.

This clonotype was observed at least ten times. The rearrangement uses TRBV5-1 and TRBJ2-1, with D possibly being TRBD1 (6 bases). The CDR3 has 12 amino acids. The V gene's germline CDR1 is SGHRS and CDR2 YFSETQ. Deletions cut 5 bases from V and 3 bases from J, with 6 bases between. CDR3 loop: CASRDSYNEQFF. As DNA, the CDR3 is TGCGCCAGCAGGGACAGCTACAATGAGCAGTTCTTC. Full variable domain (outside the CDR3, taken from reference TRBV5-1 and TRBJ2-1): KAGVTQTPRYLIKTRGQQVTLSCSPISGHRSVSWYQQTPGQGLQFLFEYFSETQRNKGNFPGRFSGRQFSNSRSEMNVSTLELGDSALYLCASRDSYNEQFFGPGTRLTVL.

The sample holds a few counts of this clonotype. The CDR3 sequence is CSILGTGGIGEQYF. CDR3 DNA: TGCAGCATCCTAGGGACAGGGGGAATCGGCGAGCAGTACTTC. The gene calls are TRBV29-1 and TRBJ2-7, with 11 nucleotides matching TRBD1. V shed 8 bases and J 6 bases; nucleotides not matched to a gene: 12. The CDR3 spans 14 residues. Germline CDR1 is SQVTM and CDR2 is ANQGSEA.

This clonotype was detected many times. The rearrangement links TRBV2 to TRBJ1-2; tentative D call: TRBD1 (5 bases). Trimming cost V 7 bases and J 8 bases, with 23 bases left between them. Germline-derived CDR1 and CDR2 are SNHLY and FYNNEI. The CDR3 totals 15 residues. The CDR3 is CASTPRADKIYGYTF. The CDR3 bases are TGTGCCAGCACTCCCAGGGCGGACAAGATTTACGGCTACACCTTC.

This clonotype appeared a few times. The chain recombines TRBV7-2 with TRBJ2-7; no clear D. The CDR3 runs to 14 residues. Germline V lookup: CDR1 SGHTA, CDR2 FQGNSA. Trimming removed 5 bases at V and 1 base at J, with 12 bases between. CDR3 DNA: TGTGCCAGCAGCCCCGGTTGGCGGTCCTACGAGCAGTACTTC. Translation: CASSPGWRSYEQYF.

V and J are TRBV18 and TRBJ2-3, with D tentatively TRBD2 (5 bases). CDR1 is KGHSH and CDR2 is LQKENI in the germline V gene. The CDR3 is 17 amino acids. V was trimmed by 2 bases and J by 2 bases, leaving 17 bases between them. The chain's CDR3 is CASSPIQSSENTDTQYF. The DNA for the CDR3 is TGTGCCAGCTCACCAATTCAGAGTAGCGAGAACACAGATACGCAGTATTTT.

The chain carries TRBV30 and TRBJ2-2; D call uncertain. Trimming cost V 0 bases and J 6 bases, with 5 bases left between them. The germline V gene has CDR1 GTSNPN and CDR2 SVGIG (reference sequence). This CDR3 region has 12 residues. CDR3: CAWSVGSGELFF. The CDR3 DNA reads as TGTGCCTGGAGTGTCGGGTCCGGGGAGCTGTTTTTT.

The chain recombines TRBV13 with TRBJ2-5, with TRBD2 matching over 10 bases. J was trimmed by 2 bases and V by 5 bases; bases with no gene match: 8. CDR1 is PRHDT and CDR2 is FYEKMQ in the germline V gene (reference sequence). This CDR3 is 16 amino acids long. Written as DNA, the CDR3 is TGTGCCAGCAGCAACCTAGCGGGAGCCCTACAAGAGACCCAGTACTTC. This codes for CASSNLAGALQETQYF.

CDR3 DNA sequence: TGTGCCAGCAGCCCGGGACAGGGAATCGGGGAGCTGTTTTTT. Residues: CASSPGQGIGELFF. This rearrangement joins TRBV3-1 to TRBJ2-2; 9 nucleotides match TRBD1. Trimming at V came to 4 bases and at J to 7 bases, leaving 4 bases not matched to a gene. The germline CDR1 and CDR2 sequences are LGHDT and YNNKEL (reference sequence). The CDR3 extends over 14 amino acids.

V gene TRBV7-2 combines with J gene TRBJ1-5, with 7 positions matching TRBD1. J gave up 7 bases and V 4 bases, and 7 bases lay outside the gene matches. Germline assignment: CDR1 SGHTA and CDR2 FQGNSA. The CDR3 is 14 residues long. Here the CDR3 DNA reads TGTGCCAGCAGCTATGACAGGGTTACACAGCCCCAGCATTTT. Translated, it gives CASSYDRVTQPQHF.

The chain has TRBV20-1 and TRBJ2-7; 9 positions agree with TRBD2. With 0 bases clipped from V and 3 bases from J, the junction kept 6 bases outside the gene matches. There are 15 residues in the CDR3. Germline CDR1 reads DFQATT; CDR2 reads SNEGSKA (reference sequence). CDR3 residues: CSARDLREGHYEQYF. Here the CDR3 DNA reads TGCAGTGCTAGAGATTTGCGGGAGGGGCACTACGAGCAGTACTTC.